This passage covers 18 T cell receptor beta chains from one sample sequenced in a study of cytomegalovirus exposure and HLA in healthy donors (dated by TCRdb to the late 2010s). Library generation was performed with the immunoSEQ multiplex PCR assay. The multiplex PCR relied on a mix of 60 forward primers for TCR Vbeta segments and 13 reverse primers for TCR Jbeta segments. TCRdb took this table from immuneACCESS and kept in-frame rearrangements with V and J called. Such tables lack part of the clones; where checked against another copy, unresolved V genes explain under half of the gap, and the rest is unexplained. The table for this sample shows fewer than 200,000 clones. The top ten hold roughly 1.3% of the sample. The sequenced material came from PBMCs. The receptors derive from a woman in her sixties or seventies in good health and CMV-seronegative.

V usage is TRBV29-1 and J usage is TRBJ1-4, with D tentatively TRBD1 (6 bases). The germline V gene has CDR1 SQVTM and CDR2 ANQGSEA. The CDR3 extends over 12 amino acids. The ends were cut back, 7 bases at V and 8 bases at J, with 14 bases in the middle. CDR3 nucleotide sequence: TGCAGCGCCTCACAGGGTAGCGAAAAACTGTTTTTT. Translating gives CSASQGSEKLFF.

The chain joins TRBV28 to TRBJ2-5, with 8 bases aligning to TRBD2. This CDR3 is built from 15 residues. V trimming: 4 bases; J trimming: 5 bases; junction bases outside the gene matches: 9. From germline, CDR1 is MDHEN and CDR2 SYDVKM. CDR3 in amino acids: CASSSSGLDGETQYF. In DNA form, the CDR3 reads TGTGCCAGCAGTTCGTCGGGACTAGACGGCGAGACCCAGTACTTC.

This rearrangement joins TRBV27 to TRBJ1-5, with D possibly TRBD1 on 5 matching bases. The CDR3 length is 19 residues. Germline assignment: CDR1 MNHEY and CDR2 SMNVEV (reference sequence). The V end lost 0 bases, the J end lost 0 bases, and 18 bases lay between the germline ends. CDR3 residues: CASSLSSRWGTDSNQPQHF. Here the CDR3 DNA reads TGTGCCAGCAGTTTATCTAGTCGATGGGGCACGGATAGCAATCAGCCCCAGCATTTT.

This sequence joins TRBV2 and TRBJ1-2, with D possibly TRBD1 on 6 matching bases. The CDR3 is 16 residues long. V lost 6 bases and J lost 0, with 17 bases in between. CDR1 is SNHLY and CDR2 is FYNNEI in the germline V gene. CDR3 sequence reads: CASSLRRQDANYGYTF. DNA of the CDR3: TGTGCCAGCAGCTTACGGAGACAGGACGCTAACTATGGCTACACCTTC.

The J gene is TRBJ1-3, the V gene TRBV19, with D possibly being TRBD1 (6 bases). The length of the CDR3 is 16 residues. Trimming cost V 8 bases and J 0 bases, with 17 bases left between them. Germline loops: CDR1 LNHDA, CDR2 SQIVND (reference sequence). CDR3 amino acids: CASGRSGAGSGNTIYF. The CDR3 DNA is TGTGCCAGTGGTCGGTCAGGGGCCGGCTCTGGAAACACCATATATTTT. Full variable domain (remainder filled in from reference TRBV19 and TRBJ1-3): DGGITQSPKYLFRKEGQNVTLSCEQNLNHDAMYWYRQDPGQGLRLIYYSQIVNDFQKGDIAEGYSVSREKKESFPLTVTSAQKNPTAFYLCASGRSGAGSGNTIYFGEGSWLTVV.

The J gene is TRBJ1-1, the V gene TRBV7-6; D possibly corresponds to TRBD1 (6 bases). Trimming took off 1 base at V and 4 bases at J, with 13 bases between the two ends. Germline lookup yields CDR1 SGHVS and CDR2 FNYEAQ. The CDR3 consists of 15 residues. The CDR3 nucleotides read TGTGCCAGCAGCTTAGATTGGGGGCAAGGCACTGAAGCTTTCTTT. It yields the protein CASSLDWGQGTEAFF.

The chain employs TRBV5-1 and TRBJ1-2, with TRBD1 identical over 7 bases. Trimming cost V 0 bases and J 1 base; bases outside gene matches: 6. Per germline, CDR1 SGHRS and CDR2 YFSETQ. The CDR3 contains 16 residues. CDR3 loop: CASSLVGQALNYGYTF. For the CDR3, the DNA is TGCGCCAGCAGCTTGGTAGGACAGGCCCTTAACTATGGCTACACCTTC. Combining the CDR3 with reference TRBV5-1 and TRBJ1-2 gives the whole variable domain KAGVTQTPRYLIKTRGQQVTLSCSPISGHRSVSWYQQTPGQGLQFLFEYFSETQRNKGNFPGRFSGRQFSNSRSEMNVSTLELGDSALYLCASSLVGQALNYGYTFGSGTRLTVV.

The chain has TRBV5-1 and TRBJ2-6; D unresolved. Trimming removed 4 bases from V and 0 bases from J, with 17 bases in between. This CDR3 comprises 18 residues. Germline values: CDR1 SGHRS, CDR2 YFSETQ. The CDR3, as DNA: TGCGCCAGCAGCCCCGGTCGGAGCCCCTCCTCTGGGGCCAACGTCCTGACTTTC. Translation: CASSPGRSPSSGANVLTF.

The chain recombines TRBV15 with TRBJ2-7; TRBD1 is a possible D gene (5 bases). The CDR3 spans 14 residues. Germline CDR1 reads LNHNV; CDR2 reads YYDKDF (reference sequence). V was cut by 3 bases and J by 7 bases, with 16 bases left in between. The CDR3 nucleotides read TGTGCCACCAGCAGGGACATCCTCGCAAGGGAGCAGTACTTC. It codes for CATSRDILAREQYF.

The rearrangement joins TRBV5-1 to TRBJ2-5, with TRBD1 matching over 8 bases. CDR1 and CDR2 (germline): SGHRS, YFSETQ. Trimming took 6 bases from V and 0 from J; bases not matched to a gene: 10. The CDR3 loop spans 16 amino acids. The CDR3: CASTARGQAYQETQYF. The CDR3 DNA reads TGCGCCAGCACCGCACGGGGACAGGCGTACCAAGAGACCCAGTACTTC.

CDR3 in amino acids: CASSLAQPFSGNTIYF. CDR3 coding DNA: TGTGCCAGCAGCTTAGCACAGCCCTTCTCTGGAAACACCATATATTTT. V and J are TRBV7-2 and TRBJ1-3, with D hard to call. Germline CDR1 SGHTA, CDR2 FQGNSA. The CDR3 contains 16 residues. V lost 0 bases and J 0 bases, leaving 9 bases between the germline ends.

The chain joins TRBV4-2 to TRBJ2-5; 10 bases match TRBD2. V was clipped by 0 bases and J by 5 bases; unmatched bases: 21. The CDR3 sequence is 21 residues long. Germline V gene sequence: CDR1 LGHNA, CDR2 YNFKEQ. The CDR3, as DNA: TGTGCCAGCAGCCAAGACGGACAAGATGTGTACTCAGCGGGGGGGCGGGAGACCCAGTACTTC. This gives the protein CASSQDGQDVYSAGGRETQYF.

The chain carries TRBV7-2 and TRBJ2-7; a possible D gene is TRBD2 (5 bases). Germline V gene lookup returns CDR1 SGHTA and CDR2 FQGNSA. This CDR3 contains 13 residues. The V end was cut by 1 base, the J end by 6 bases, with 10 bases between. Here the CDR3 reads CASSLDTGVEQYF. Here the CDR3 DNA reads TGTGCCAGCAGCTTAGACACCGGGGTCGAGCAGTACTTC.

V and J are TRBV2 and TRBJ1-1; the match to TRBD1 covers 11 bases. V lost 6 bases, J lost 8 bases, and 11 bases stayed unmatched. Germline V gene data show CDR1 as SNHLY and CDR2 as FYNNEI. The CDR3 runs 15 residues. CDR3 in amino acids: CASRSSGTGGTEAFF. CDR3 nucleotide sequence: TGTGCCAGCAGGAGCTCCGGGACAGGGGGAACCGAAGCTTTCTTT.

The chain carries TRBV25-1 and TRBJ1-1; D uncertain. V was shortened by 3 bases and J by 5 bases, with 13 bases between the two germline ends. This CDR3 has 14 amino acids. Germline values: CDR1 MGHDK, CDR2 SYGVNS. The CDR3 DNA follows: TGTGCCAGCAGTGAGGTAGGGAGGTGGACTGAAGCTTTCTTT. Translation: CASSEVGRWTEAFF.

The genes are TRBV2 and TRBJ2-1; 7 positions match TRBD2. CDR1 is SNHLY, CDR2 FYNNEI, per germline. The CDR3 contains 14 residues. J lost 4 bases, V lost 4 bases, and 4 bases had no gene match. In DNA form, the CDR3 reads TGTGCCAGCAGTGCGGGAGGAGGGTACAATGAGCAGTTCTTC. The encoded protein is CASSAGGGYNEQFF.

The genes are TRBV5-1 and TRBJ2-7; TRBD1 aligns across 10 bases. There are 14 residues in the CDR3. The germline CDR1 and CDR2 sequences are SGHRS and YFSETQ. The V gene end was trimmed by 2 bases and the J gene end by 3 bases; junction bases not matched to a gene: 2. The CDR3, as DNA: TGCGCCAGCAGCTTCGGACAGGGGGTCTACGAGCAGTACTTC. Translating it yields CASSFGQGVYEQYF.

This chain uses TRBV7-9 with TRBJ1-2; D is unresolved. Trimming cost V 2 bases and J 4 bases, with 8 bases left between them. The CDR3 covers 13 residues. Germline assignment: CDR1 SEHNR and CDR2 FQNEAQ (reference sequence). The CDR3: CASSLLTAYGYTF. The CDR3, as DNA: TGTGCCAGCAGCTTACTAACAGCCTATGGCTACACCTTC.